This T cell receptor beta chain was recovered during a study of shared clonotypes between healthy human individuals. Profiling relied on immunoSEQ multiplex PCR, and the TCRdb table lists in-frame clones only, not all of them. Here the sample spans some 1 million clones, about 70% being singletons. The germline gives CDR1 MNHNS, CDR2 SASEGT. CDR3 size: 14 residues. V was shortened by 8 bases and J by 7 bases, with 21 bases between the two germline ends. The chain links TRBV6-1 to TRBJ2-7, with D perhaps being TRBD1 or TRBD2 (5 bases each). Sequenced sample: memory CD4+ T cells sorted from blood. The subset: CD45RA-negative fraction. The source of this sequence is a man between 18 and 29 years old in good health. CDR3 DNA sequence: TGTGCCAGCGCCCGGGACCCCATATCGGGAGAGCAGTACTTC. This sequence encodes CASARDPISGEQYF.